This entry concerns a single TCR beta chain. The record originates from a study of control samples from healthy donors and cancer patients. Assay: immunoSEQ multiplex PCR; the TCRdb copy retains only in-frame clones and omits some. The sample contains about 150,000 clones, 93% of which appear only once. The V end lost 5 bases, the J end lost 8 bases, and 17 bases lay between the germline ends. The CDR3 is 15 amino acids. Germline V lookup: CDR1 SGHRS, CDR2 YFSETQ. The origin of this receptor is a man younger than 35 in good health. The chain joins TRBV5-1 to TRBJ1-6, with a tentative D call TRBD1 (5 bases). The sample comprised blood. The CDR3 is CASSQGSGRDSPLHF. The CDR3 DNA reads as TGCGCCAGCAGTCAAGGGTCGGGACGTGATTCACCCCTCCACTTT.